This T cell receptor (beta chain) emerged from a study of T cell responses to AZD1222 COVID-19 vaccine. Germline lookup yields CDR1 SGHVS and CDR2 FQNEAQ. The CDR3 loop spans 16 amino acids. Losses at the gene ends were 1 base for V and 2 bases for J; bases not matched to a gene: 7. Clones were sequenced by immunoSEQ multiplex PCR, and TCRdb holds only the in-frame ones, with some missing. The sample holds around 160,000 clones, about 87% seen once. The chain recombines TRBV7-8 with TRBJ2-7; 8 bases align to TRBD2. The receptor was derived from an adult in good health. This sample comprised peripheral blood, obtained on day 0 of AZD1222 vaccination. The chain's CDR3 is CASSLEAGGLAYEQYF. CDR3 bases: TGTGCCAGCAGCTTAGAGGCGGGGGGCCTCGCCTACGAGCAGTACTTC.